What follows describes a single T cell receptor (beta chain). CDR3 length: 16 residues. Trimming left V 1 base short and J 6 bases short, with 17 bases between. From germline, CDR1 is SGHRS and CDR2 YFSETQ. Original methodology: Reference gene primers were amplified, and this amplification served to estimate nucleated cell counts. Clones were sequenced by immunoSEQ multiplex PCR, and TCRdb holds only the in-frame ones, with some missing. The D gene and trimming were derived from the DNA, and the V and J assignments and clone size from that table. The table includes around 220,000 clones, over 75% detected once. This sample was taken from a study of blood T cell repertoires in COVID-19. Study-wide background: Acute and convalescent COVID-19 specimens originated in the United States, Italy and Spain. In each case, the material was cDNA or gDNA derived from T cells, B-cell-depleted T cells, or PBMCs.

Sequencing used peripheral blood. The chain recombines TRBV5-1 with TRBJ2-1; D not certain. The source is a woman in her 40s who had recovered from COVID-19. The CDR3 DNA is TGCGCCAGCAGCTTGTCGGCAGGCGTGATTGGCAATGAGCAGTTCTTC. This gives the protein CASSLSAGVIGNEQFF.